The sequence of this T cell receptor beta chain was determined in a study of human T cells and chemical hapten exposure. Findings and limits, study-wide: Controls formed significantly fewer large CDR3 similarity clusters than expanded TCRs did. Higher patch test scores went with higher counts of PT1 expanded TCRs. Every donor had alopecia, and their immune response may therefore differ from healthy people's.

For the library, individual cDNA molecules each received unique molecular identifiers. One entry per CDR3 protein, called by TCRdb with MiXCR from the RACE reads. This table has about 340,000 distinct CDR3 sequences, around 7% appearing once. The CDR3 contains 15 residues. Germline assignment: CDR1 SGHRS and CDR2 YFSETQ. With 3 bases removed from V and 0 bases from J, the gap between germline ends came to 9 bases. The sample's time point: patch test 1, 2 weeks after DPC sensitization. The treatment here: therapeutic diphenylcyclopropenone sensitization with weekly scalp DPC. Regarding this clonotype: Its specificity is not known.

The gene calls are TRBV5-1 and TRBJ2-2; TRBD1 is a possible D gene (6 bases). This receptor was obtained from a woman aged 18-29 years with alopecia areata. Some clones in this sample may be carry-over from other donors' samples. This specimen consisted of whole blood, obtained in connection with sensitization to the hapten diphenylcyclopropenone (DPC). For the CDR3, the DNA is TGCGCCAGCAGCTCCCGGGACACGAACACCGGGGAGCTGTTTTTT. Its protein is CASSSRDTNTGELFF.